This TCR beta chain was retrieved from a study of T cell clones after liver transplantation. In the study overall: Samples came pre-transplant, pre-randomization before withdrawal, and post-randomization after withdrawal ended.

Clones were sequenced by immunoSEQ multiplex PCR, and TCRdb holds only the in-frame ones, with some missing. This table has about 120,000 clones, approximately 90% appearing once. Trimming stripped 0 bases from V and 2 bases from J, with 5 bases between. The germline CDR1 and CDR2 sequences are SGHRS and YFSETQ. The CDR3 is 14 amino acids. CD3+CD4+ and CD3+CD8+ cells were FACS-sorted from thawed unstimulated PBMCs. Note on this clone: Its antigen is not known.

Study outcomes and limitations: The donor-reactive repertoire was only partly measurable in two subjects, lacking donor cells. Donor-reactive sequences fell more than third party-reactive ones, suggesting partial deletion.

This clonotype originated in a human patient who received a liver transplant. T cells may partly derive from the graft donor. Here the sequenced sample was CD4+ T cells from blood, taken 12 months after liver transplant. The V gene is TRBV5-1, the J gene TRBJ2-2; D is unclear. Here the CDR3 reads CASSLALNTGELFF. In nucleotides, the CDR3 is TGCGCCAGCAGCTTGGCCTTAAACACCGGGGAGCTGTTTTTT. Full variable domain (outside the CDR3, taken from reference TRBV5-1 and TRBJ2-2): KAGVTQTPRYLIKTRGQQVTLSCSPISGHRSVSWYQQTPGQGLQFLFEYFSETQRNKGNFPGRFSGRQFSNSRSEMNVSTLELGDSALYLCASSLALNTGELFFGEGSRLTVL.